Here is one T cell receptor (beta chain) with its context. The target antigen is unknown. Deletions cut 2 bases from V and 9 bases from J, with 14 bases between. The CDR3 contains 14 residues. Germline V lookup: CDR1 SGHTA, CDR2 FQGTGA. This sample stems from a study of OX40 agonist ivuxolimab in advanced cancers. In the study overall: Antecedent anti-PD-1, anti-PD-L1 or anti-CTLA-4 therapy was permissible, with around 40% having received some. Broader study findings: At 0.1 to 3.0 mg/kg, clonal expansion of CD4+ and CD8+ blood T cells had occurred by week 6.

Profiled with immunoSEQ multiplex PCR; TCRdb holds only in-frame clones, not every one. The sample carries tens of thousands of clones, roughly 89% recorded once. Material: CD4+ or CD8+ T cells sorted from blood, obtained in a trial of the OX40 agonist ivuxolimab. This TCR came from an adult with an advanced solid tumor such as melanoma, head and neck, liver or kidney cancer. V is TRBV7-3 and J is TRBJ2-1; D may be TRBD1 (5 bases). The DNA of the CDR3 is TGTGCCAGCAGCTTAGGGGCGTCGGGCGGTGAGCAGTTCTTC. Amino acid sequence: CASSLGASGGEQFF.